This TCR beta chain was retrieved from a study of T cell repertoires in cytomegalovirus infection. The overall study: CMV infection and matching HLA type were both indicated by public TCR beta signatures.

Trimming pared 5 bases from V and 0 bases from J, leaving 10 bases between. Per the germline V gene, CDR1 is SEHNR and CDR2 is FQNEAQ (reference sequence). The CDR3 has 15 residues. This clonotype has a count of ten or more. Its antigen is still unknown. MiXCR was run by TCRdb on the reads, yielding one entry per CDR3 protein. The data contain under 95,000 distinct CDR3 sequences, 3.5% to 4% of them singletons. The study, taken as a whole, reports: HLA-C-restricted TCR beta clonotypes specific for CMV led the ex vivo response. Cumulative frequency of public TCR beta families picked out carriers of CMV plus the relevant HLA.

Sequencing was done on a sample of PBMCs. This rearrangement joins TRBV7-9 to TRBJ1-4; the D is unclear. The sequence was obtained from a human donor in good health (CMV status not recorded). Some clones in this sample may be carry-over from other donors' samples. The CDR3 DNA follows: TGTGCCAGCAGCCCGCACCAAGCAACTAATGAAAAACTGTTTTTT. The encoded protein is CASSPHQATNEKLFF.